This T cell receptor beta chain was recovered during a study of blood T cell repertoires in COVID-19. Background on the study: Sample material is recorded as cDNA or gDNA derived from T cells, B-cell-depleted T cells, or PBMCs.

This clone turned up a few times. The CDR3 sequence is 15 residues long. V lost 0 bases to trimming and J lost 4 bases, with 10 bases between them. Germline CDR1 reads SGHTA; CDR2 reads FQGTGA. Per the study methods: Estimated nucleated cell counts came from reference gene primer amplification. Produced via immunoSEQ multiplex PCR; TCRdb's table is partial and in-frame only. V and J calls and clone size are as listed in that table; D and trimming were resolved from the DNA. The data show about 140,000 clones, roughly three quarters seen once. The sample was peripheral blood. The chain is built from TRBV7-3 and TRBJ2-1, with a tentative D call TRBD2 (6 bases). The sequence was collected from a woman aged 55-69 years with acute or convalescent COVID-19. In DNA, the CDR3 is TGTGCCAGCAGCTTAACCGGGACTGTATACAATGAGCAGTTCTTC. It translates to CASSLTGTVYNEQFF.